Below, 23 T cell receptor beta chains from the same sample are listed, as sequenced in a study of cytomegalovirus exposure and HLA in healthy donors. Sequencing was performed with immunoSEQ multiplex PCR; in TCRdb, only in-frame clones are kept and a portion is missing. Here the sample spans 120,000 or so clones, around 88% being singletons. Sequenced input: PBMCs. The origin of the receptors is a man younger than 35 in good health and CMV-seronegative.

The genes are TRBV9 and TRBJ1-1, with D unclear. Germline V lookup: CDR1 SGDLS, CDR2 YYNGEE. V gave up 3 bases and J gave up 0 bases, with 9 bases separating them. The CDR3 is made up of 14 amino acids. The CDR3 bases are TGTGCCAGCAGCGACCTAAAGATGAACACTGAAGCTTTCTTT. This codes for CASSDLKMNTEAFF. Using reference TRBV9 and TRBJ1-1 for the parts outside the CDR3, the full variable domain is DSGVTQTPKHLITATGQRVTLRCSPRSGDLSVYWYQQSLDQGLQFLIQYYNGEERAKGNILERFSAQQFPDLHSELNLSSLELGDSALYFCASSDLKMNTEAFFGQGTRLTVV.

The chain is built from TRBV5-1 and TRBJ2-7, with 7 bases aligning to TRBD1. With V trimmed by 3 bases and J by 6 bases, 3 bases remained unmatched. Germline CDR1 SGHRS, CDR2 YFSETQ. The CDR3 has 12 amino acids. This CDR3 reads CASSSGGFEQYF. In nucleotides, the CDR3 is TGCGCCAGCAGCTCAGGGGGATTCGAGCAGTACTTC.

CDR3 protein: CASSQDDRGPYGYTF. For the CDR3, the DNA is TGTGCCAGCAGCCAAGACGACAGGGGGCCTTATGGCTACACCTTC. The V call is TRBV4-2, the J call TRBJ1-2, with 10 bases lining up with TRBD1. Trimming took 0 bases from V and 5 from J; bases not matched to a gene: 3. Germline V CDR1 and CDR2: LGHNA, YNFKEQ. The CDR3 contains 15 residues.

The chain employs TRBV28 and TRBJ2-5; possibly TRBD1 for D (6 bases). The CDR3 covers 13 residues. V lost 7 bases and J 0 bases, leaving 9 bases between the germline ends. CDR1 is MDHEN, CDR2 SYDVKM, per germline. The CDR3 spells CASTGTHQETQYF. As DNA, the CDR3 is TGTGCCAGCACCGGGACACACCAAGAGACCCAGTACTTC.

The rearrangement links TRBV29-1 to TRBJ2-7; D is ambiguous. Looked up from germline, CDR1 is SQVTM and CDR2 is ANQGSEA. The CDR3 runs to 12 residues. The V gene lost 2 bases and the J gene lost 5 bases, with 10 bases spanning the gap. The CDR3 here is CSVETFGDEQYF. The CDR3 DNA is TGCAGCGTTGAAACTTTTGGAGACGAGCAGTACTTC.

This clone showed up just once. This chain uses TRBV7-9 with TRBJ2-1; TRBD2 matches at 9 bases. Germline V gives CDR1 SEHNR, CDR2 FQNEAQ (reference sequence). V trimming: 1 base; J trimming: 15 bases; junction bases outside the gene matches: 7. The CDR3 is 13 amino acids. The CDR3 sequence: CASSLDSREGRFF. The CDR3 coding sequence is TGTGCCAGCAGCTTAGATTCGCGGGAGGGTAGGTTCTTC.

This clone was observed once. The CDR3 is CASRPTSGSGYNEQFF. CDR3 DNA: TGCGCCAGCAGACCGACTAGCGGGAGTGGGTACAATGAGCAGTTCTTC. The J gene is TRBJ2-1, the V gene TRBV10-2; 12 bases are shared with TRBD2. Germline loops: CDR1 WSHSY, CDR2 SAAADI. This CDR3 is built from 16 residues. The ends lost 6 bases at V and 4 bases at J; junction bases unmatched: 7.

Only a few counts were recorded for this clone. The J gene is TRBJ1-5, the V gene TRBV18, with D unclear. Germline V CDR1 and CDR2: KGHSH, LQKENI. V was pared by 3 bases and J by 3 bases, with 12 bases between. CDR3 length equals 15 residues. CDR3 DNA: TGTGCCAGCTCACCCCAGGCAGGTTACAATCAGCCCCAGCATTTT. It codes for CASSPQAGYNQPQHF.

The V gene is TRBV5-1, the J gene TRBJ2-6, with unresolved D. V was shortened by 9 bases and J by 4 bases, with 14 bases between the two germline ends. The CDR3 is 14 residues long. Germline V gene sequence: CDR1 SGHRS, CDR2 YFSETQ. CDR3 bases: TGCGCCACTACCCCCCAGGTAGGGGCCAACGTCCTGACTTTC. Amino acids: CATTPQVGANVLTF. The full variable domain, rest sourced from reference TRBV5-1 and TRBJ2-6, is KAGVTQTPRYLIKTRGQQVTLSCSPISGHRSVSWYQQTPGQGLQFLFEYFSETQRNKGNFPGRFSGRQFSNSRSEMNVSTLELGDSALYLCATTPQVGANVLTFGAGSRLTVL.

The V and J genes are TRBV6-6 and TRBJ1-5; D ambiguous. Trimming took 6 bases from V and 1 from J, leaving 13 bases between them. Germline V gene data show CDR1 as MNHNY and CDR2 as SVGAGI (reference sequence). This CDR3 comprises 15 residues. CDR3 coding DNA: TGTGCCAGCAGAACCGGCGACTGGAGCAATCAGCCCCAGCATTTT. This codes for CASRTGDWSNQPQHF.

The V and J genes are TRBV5-1 and TRBJ1-1; D is ambiguous. V was trimmed by 5 bases and J by 4 bases, leaving 6 bases between them. The CDR3 totals 11 residues. Germline CDR1 SGHRS, CDR2 YFSETQ. The CDR3 spells CASRVSTEAFF. DNA for the CDR3: TGCGCCAGCAGGGTGAGCACTGAAGCTTTCTTT. Full variable domain (outside the CDR3, taken from reference TRBV5-1 and TRBJ1-1): KAGVTQTPRYLIKTRGQQVTLSCSPISGHRSVSWYQQTPGQGLQFLFEYFSETQRNKGNFPGRFSGRQFSNSRSEMNVSTLELGDSALYLCASRVSTEAFFGQGTRLTVV.

This clone showed up just once. The CDR3 bases are TGTGCCAGCAGTCGTCAGGGGGCGCCTGGAAACACCATATATTTT. Translation: CASSRQGAPGNTIYF. The chain uses TRBV6-5 and TRBJ1-3; TRBD1 matches at 8 bases. The length of the CDR3 is 15 residues. V was clipped by 5 bases and J by 2 bases; unmatched bases: 5. CDR1 and CDR2 (germline): MNHEY, SVGAGI.

The rearrangement links TRBV19 to TRBJ2-7; 12 bases match TRBD2. Germline lookup yields CDR1 LNHDA and CDR2 SQIVND (reference sequence). The CDR3 contains 17 residues. J gave up 2 bases and V 3 bases, and 8 bases lay outside the gene matches. The CDR3 here is CASSIRLAGVGTYEQYF. CDR3 nucleotides: TGTGCCAGTAGTATTCGACTAGCGGGAGTCGGTACCTACGAGCAGTACTTC.

The CDR3 loop is CASSSSGTGQKAFF. Written as DNA, the CDR3 is TGTGCCAGCAGTTCGAGCGGGACAGGTCAGAAAGCTTTCTTT. The chain links TRBV28 to TRBJ1-1; 8 positions agree with TRBD1. From germline, CDR1 is MDHEN and CDR2 SYDVKM. This CDR3 has 14 amino acids. Trimming at V came to 4 bases and at J to 9 bases, leaving 10 bases not matched to a gene. The variable domain in full, completed from reference TRBV28 and TRBJ1-1, reads DVKVTQSSRYLVKRTGEKVFLECVQDMDHENMFWYRQDPGLGLRLIYFSYDVKMKEKGDIPEGYSVSREKKERFSLILESASTNQTSMYLCASSSSGTGQKAFFGQGTRLTVV.

The chain joins TRBV29-1 to TRBJ2-7; D possibly corresponds to TRBD2 (5 bases). CDR3 length: 12 amino acids. Germline CDR1 is SQVTM and CDR2 is ANQGSEA. V was cut by 3 bases and J by 4 bases, with 10 bases left in between. CDR3 amino acids: CSVDVGGYEQYF. For the CDR3, the DNA is TGCAGCGTTGATGTGGGCGGGTACGAGCAGTACTTC.

V usage is TRBV28 and J usage is TRBJ1-4, with 9 bases matching TRBD1. Trimming took 6 bases from V and 8 from J; bases not matched to a gene: 7. Germline V gene lookup returns CDR1 MDHEN and CDR2 SYDVKM. The CDR3 sequence is 14 residues long. CDR3 nucleotide sequence: TGTGCCAGCAGCCGACAGGGGGTTAGAGAAAAACTGTTTTTT. Translated: CASSRQGVREKLFF. Supplemented by reference TRBV28 and TRBJ1-4, the full variable domain reads DVKVTQSSRYLVKRTGEKVFLECVQDMDHENMFWYRQDPGLGLRLIYFSYDVKMKEKGDIPEGYSVSREKKERFSLILESASTNQTSMYLCASSRQGVREKLFFGSGTQLSVL.

The J gene is TRBJ2-1, the V gene TRBV6-5; 10 bases align to TRBD1. CDR1 MNHEY and CDR2 SVGAGI come from the germline V gene. The CDR3 is 15 residues long. J was trimmed by 7 bases and V by 5 bases; bases with no gene match: 8. Here the CDR3 reads CASSGDRGVGNEQFF. CDR3 sequence (DNA): TGTGCCAGCAGTGGGGACAGGGGAGTGGGTAATGAGCAGTTCTTC.

This chain links TRBV12-5 with TRBJ2-1; 7 bases are a match to TRBD2. The CDR3 is 14 amino acids. The trim removed 4 bases at V and 4 bases at J, leaving 4 bases unmatched. The V gene's germline CDR1 is LGHNT and CDR2 FRNRAP. The CDR3 region is CASGYSGVYNEQFF. CDR3 DNA sequence: TGTGCTAGTGGTTACAGCGGGGTATACAATGAGCAGTTCTTC.

This chain joins TRBV29-1 and TRBJ2-5; no clear D gene. Germline V gene lookup returns CDR1 SQVTM and CDR2 ANQGSEA. The CDR3 length is 13 residues. V dropped 0 bases and J dropped 1 base, with 6 bases sitting between them. CDR3 sequence (DNA): TGCAGCGTTGAAGATCTGGCCCAAGAGACCCAGTACTTC. It translates to CSVEDLAQETQYF.

This chain joins TRBV27 and TRBJ2-7; possible D gene TRBD2, 6 bases. CDR3 length equals 13 residues. V was clipped by 3 bases and J by 3 bases, with 9 bases between them. CDR1 and CDR2 from the germline V gene are MNHEY and SMNVEV (reference sequence). Written as DNA, the CDR3 is TGTGCCAGCAGTTTGACGGAGGGCTACGAGCAGTACTTC. It specifies CASSLTEGYEQYF.

This chain joins TRBV28 and TRBJ2-7; 12 bases are shared with TRBD2. This CDR3 has 16 residues. The V and J ends lost 5 bases and 0 bases, in that order; junction bases with no gene match: 5. Germline V gene lookup returns CDR1 MDHEN and CDR2 SYDVKM. In nucleotides, the CDR3 is TGTGCCAGCAGTGTCAAGGGACTAGCGGGCTCCTACGAGCAGTACTTC. This sequence encodes CASSVKGLAGSYEQYF. The entire variable domain, with the rest obtained from reference TRBV28 and TRBJ2-7, is as follows: DVKVTQSSRYLVKRTGEKVFLECVQDMDHENMFWYRQDPGLGLRLIYFSYDVKMKEKGDIPEGYSVSREKKERFSLILESASTNQTSMYLCASSVKGLAGSYEQYFGPGTRLTVT.

V is TRBV5-8 and J is TRBJ1-3, with 9 positions matching TRBD1. Trimming took 7 bases from V and 3 from J; bases not matched to a gene: 8. The CDR3 is 15 residues long. Looked up from germline, CDR1 is SGHTS and CDR2 is YDEGEE. In DNA form, the CDR3 reads TGTGCCAGCGACAGGGGGGCGACGGGTGGAAACACCATATATTTT. It is translated as CASDRGATGGNTIYF.

In DNA, the CDR3 is TGTGCCAGCAGTCGCCAAGACGGGATCTATGGCTACACCTTC. This encodes CASSRQDGIYGYTF. The rearrangement uses TRBV27 and TRBJ1-2, with no clear D. CDR3 length equals 14 residues. In germline, CDR1 is MNHEY, CDR2 SMNVEV (reference sequence). V was clipped by 5 bases and J by 4 bases, with 14 bases between them.